A single sample is the source of the 28 T cell receptor beta chains below, sequenced in a study of OX40 agonist ivuxolimab in advanced cancers. The protocol was immunoSEQ multiplex PCR, while the TCRdb copy is restricted to in-frame clones and leaves out a portion. The table has 82,000 or so clones, 92% seen once; the top ten hold about 0.61%. This specimen was CD4+ or CD8+ T cells sorted from blood, taken in a trial of the OX40 agonist ivuxolimab. The receptors stem from an adult with an advanced solid tumor such as melanoma, head and neck, liver or kidney cancer.

This chain links TRBV4-2 with TRBJ2-6; 8 bases are shared with TRBD1. Trimming at V came to 1 base and at J to 2 bases, leaving 7 bases not matched to a gene. Germline V gene sequence: CDR1 LGHNA, CDR2 YNFKEQ. This CDR3 has 18 residues. CDR3 coding DNA: TGTGCCAGCAGCCAAGTAGGACAGGGAAGAGCTGGGGCCAACGTCCTGACTTTC. It is translated as CASSQVGQGRAGANVLTF.

J is TRBJ2-5 and V is TRBV7-3; no clear D. The CDR3 length is 13 residues. Trimming left V 4 bases short and J 5 bases short, with 11 bases between. In germline, CDR1 is SGHTA, CDR2 FQGTGA. The CDR3 nucleotides are TGTGCCAGCAGCTCCCACCGTGAGGAGACCCAGTACTTC. Translation: CASSSHREETQYF.

Only one count was recorded for this clone. The chain uses TRBV6-1 and TRBJ2-5; perhaps TRBD1 as D (5 bases). This CDR3 region has 16 residues. The germline V gene encodes CDR1 MNHNS and CDR2 SASEGT. V was cut by 0 bases and J by 2 bases, with 13 bases left in between. CDR3: CASSEAVAGLQETQYF. CDR3 in DNA: TGTGCCAGCAGTGAAGCCGTAGCAGGGCTACAAGAGACCCAGTACTTC.

J is TRBJ2-1 and V is TRBV9; 12 nucleotides line up with TRBD2. This CDR3 has 17 amino acids. Germline V gene sequence: CDR1 SGDLS, CDR2 YYNGEE. V lost 0 bases and J lost 7; bases outside the gene matches: 8. CDR3 bases: TGTGCCAGCAGCGTAGCGGGACTAGCGGGTGCTGCAAATGAGCAGTTCTTC. Its protein product is CASSVAGLAGAANEQFF.

In DNA form, the CDR3 reads TGCGCCAGCAGGTGGGGGGGCAGTCAAGAGACCCAGTACTTC. Translating gives CASRWGGSQETQYF. This rearrangement joins TRBV5-1 to TRBJ2-5, with TRBD2 as a possible D gene (7 bases). V was pared by 5 bases and J by 2 bases, with 13 bases between. The CDR3 is 14 residues long. Germline-derived CDR1 and CDR2 are SGHRS and YFSETQ.

The rearrangement joins TRBV7-8 to TRBJ2-3; tentatively, D is TRBD2 (6 bases). Germline V CDR1 and CDR2: SGHVS, FQNEAQ. CDR3 length equals 14 residues. V lost 3 bases and J 1 base, leaving 8 bases between the germline ends. CDR3 coding DNA: TGTGCCAGCAGCTTCGGGACTGGCACAGATACGCAGTATTTT. Amino acids: CASSFGTGTDTQYF.

This clone was detected only a few times. The V and J genes are TRBV29-1 and TRBJ2-5; D remains unclear. The CDR3 contains 14 residues. The ends were cut back, 4 bases at V and 0 bases at J, with 12 bases in the middle. Per the germline V gene, CDR1 is SQVTM and CDR2 is ANQGSEA. This CDR3 reads CSVAKGSYQETQYF. CDR3 nucleotides: TGCAGCGTTGCTAAGGGATCTTACCAAGAGACCCAGTACTTC.

CDR3 in amino acids: CASSRFGVGNTIYF. CDR3 nucleotide sequence: TGTGCCAGCAGCCGATTTGGGGTGGGAAACACCATATATTTT. The gene calls are TRBV13 and TRBJ1-3; D uncertain. This CDR3 contains 14 residues. V lost 5 bases and J lost 4, with 12 bases in between. Germline V gives CDR1 PRHDT, CDR2 FYEKMQ (reference sequence).

The J gene is TRBJ1-5, the V gene TRBV7-2, with TRBD1 matching over 9 bases. The CDR3 spans 20 residues. Germline loops: CDR1 SGHTA, CDR2 FQGNSA. V was clipped by 0 bases and J by 0 bases; unmatched bases: 12. The CDR3 nucleotides are TGTGCCAGCAGCTTAGCAGGGGGACAGGGAACTAGTTTTAGCAATCAGCCCCAGCATTTT. It specifies CASSLAGGQGTSFSNQPQHF.

The CDR3 DNA is TGTGCCAGCAGCGTAGGAACTCTTCAACTGGAGACCCAGTACTTC. This gives the protein CASSVGTLQLETQYF. V gene TRBV9 combines with J gene TRBJ2-5; unclear D gene. Trimming removed 0 bases at V and 5 bases at J, with 14 bases between. The CDR3 consists of 15 residues. CDR1 and CDR2 from the germline V gene are SGDLS and YYNGEE.

The chain employs TRBV5-4 and TRBJ2-5; perhaps TRBD2 as D (6 bases). Trimming pared 4 bases from V and 2 bases from J, leaving 9 bases between. This CDR3 comprises 13 residues. Germline V gene lookup returns CDR1 SGHNT and CDR2 YYREEE (reference sequence). As DNA, the CDR3 is TGTGCCAGCAGCCCCAGCGGGCAAGAGACCCAGTACTTC. Translation gives CASSPSGQETQYF.

The chain combines TRBV14 with TRBJ1-3; no clear D. From germline, CDR1 is SGHDN and CDR2 FVKESK. Trimming cost V 2 bases and J 2 bases, with 4 bases left between them. This CDR3 contains 13 residues. CDR3 region: CASSQSPGNTIYF. The CDR3 nucleotides are TGTGCCAGCAGCCAATCCCCTGGAAACACCATATATTTT.

V gene TRBV6-1 combines with J gene TRBJ1-1; D unclear. Deletions cut 0 bases from V and 3 bases from J, with 11 bases between. In germline, CDR1 is MNHNS, CDR2 SASEGT. CDR3 length equals 15 residues. The CDR3: CASSEAVDWHTEAFF. As DNA, the CDR3 is TGTGCCAGCAGTGAAGCCGTCGATTGGCACACTGAAGCTTTCTTT.

CDR3 protein: CASSVVTGGSGELFF. For the CDR3, the DNA is TGTGCCAGCAGCGTAGTGACAGGGGGCTCCGGGGAGCTGTTTTTT. This chain links TRBV9 with TRBJ2-2; 10 positions match TRBD1. In germline, CDR1 is SGDLS, CDR2 YYNGEE. This CDR3 is built from 15 residues. V shed 0 bases and J 6 bases; nucleotides not matched to a gene: 2.

The chain recombines TRBV11-3 with TRBJ2-7, with D unresolved. CDR3 length: 13 residues. V lost 1 base and J 2 bases, leaving 6 bases between the germline ends. Germline V gene sequence: CDR1 SGHNT, CDR2 YENEEA. CDR3 nucleotide sequence: TGTGCCAGCAGCTTAGCTCCCGCCTACGAGCAGTACTTC. Protein: CASSLAPAYEQYF. Full variable domain (rest looked up from reference TRBV11-3 and TRBJ2-7): EAGVVQSPRYKIIEKKQPVAFWCNPISGHNTLYWYLQNLGQGPELLIRYENEEAVDDSQLPKDRFSAERLKGVDSTLKIQPAELGDSAVYLCASSLAPAYEQYFGPGTRLTVT.

This chain joins TRBV5-4 and TRBJ1-1; possibly TRBD1 for D (5 bases). The germline V gene has CDR1 SGHNT and CDR2 YYREEE (reference sequence). The CDR3 extends over 15 amino acids. The V gene lost 1 base and the J gene lost 2 bases, with 12 bases spanning the gap. The CDR3 DNA follows: TGTGCCAGCAGCTTGAGGGGCACGGGAAACACTGAAGCTTTCTTT. It is translated as CASSLRGTGNTEAFF. The full variable domain, completed using reference TRBV5-4 and TRBJ1-1, is ETGVTQSPTHLIKTRGQQVTLRCSSQSGHNTVSWYQQALGQGPQFIFQYYREEENGRGNFPPRFSGLQFPNYSSELNVNALELDDSALYLCASSLRGTGNTEAFFGQGTRLTVV.

The chain links TRBV9 to TRBJ2-5, with D perhaps TRBD1 or TRBD2 (6 bases each). Germline loops: CDR1 SGDLS, CDR2 YYNGEE. CDR3 length equals 16 residues. V lost 0 bases and J lost 5, with 17 bases in between. This CDR3 reads CASSVDPGASGETQYF. In DNA, the CDR3 is TGTGCCAGCAGCGTAGACCCGGGGGCGAGTGGGGAGACCCAGTACTTC.

The V gene is TRBV5-5, the J gene TRBJ1-4; the D is unclear. The CDR3 sequence is 14 residues long. In germline, CDR1 is SGHKS, CDR2 YYEKEE (reference sequence). V gave up 0 bases and J gave up 0 bases, with 3 bases separating them. Here the CDR3 DNA reads TGTGCCAGCAGCTTGGTTGCAACTAATGAAAAACTGTTTTTT. Its protein is CASSLVATNEKLFF.

The rearrangement links TRBV5-6 to TRBJ2-7, with 7 bases fitting TRBD1. Germline values: CDR1 SGHDT, CDR2 YYEEEE. Trimming removed 1 base from V and 5 bases from J; junction bases left unmatched: 9. The length of the CDR3 is 15 residues. The CDR3 bases are TGTGCCAGCAGCTTGCAGGGGGTCCGGGTCGACGAGCAGTACTTC. This encodes CASSLQGVRVDEQYF. The variable domain in full, completed from reference TRBV5-6 and TRBJ2-7, reads DAGVTQSPTHLIKTRGQQVTLRCSPKSGHDTVSWYQQALGQGPQFIFQYYEEEERQRGNFPDRFSGHQFPNYSSELNVNALLLGDSALYLCASSLQGVRVDEQYFGPGTRLTVT.

In this sample, this clone turned up once. V is TRBV7-8 and J is TRBJ1-6, with TRBD1 matching 8 bases. J was trimmed by 6 bases and V by 5 bases; bases with no gene match: 12. CDR1 is SGHVS and CDR2 is FQNEAQ in the germline V gene. The length of the CDR3 is 17 residues. The CDR3, as DNA: TGTGCCAGCAGCCCAGACAGGGGCTTGAATCGTAATTCACCCCTCCACTTT. This sequence encodes CASSPDRGLNRNSPLHF.

The chain uses TRBV30 and TRBJ2-3; 13 bases align to TRBD2. From germline, CDR1 is GTSNPN and CDR2 SVGIG (reference sequence). After removal of 3 bases from V and 6 bases from J, the junction contained 9 bases not matched to a gene. CDR3 length equals 16 residues. The CDR3 loop reads CAWRDRTSGGADTQYF. Written as DNA, the CDR3 is TGTGCCTGGAGGGATAGGACTAGCGGGGGTGCGGATACGCAGTATTTT. The full variable domain, rest sourced from reference TRBV30 and TRBJ2-3, is SQTIHQWPATLVQPVGSPLSLECTVEGTSNPNLYWYRQAAGRGLQLLFYSVGIGQISSEVPQNLSASRPQDRQFILSSKKLLLSDSGFYLCAWRDRTSGGADTQYFGPGTRLTVL.

V gene TRBV6-4 combines with J gene TRBJ1-6, with 7 bases lining up with TRBD1. Germline CDR1 MRHNA, CDR2 SNTAGT. After removal of 6 bases from V and 9 bases from J, the junction contained 17 bases not matched to a gene. The CDR3 totals 17 residues. The CDR3 sequence is CASSKNRGHLLPSPLHF. CDR3 DNA sequence: TGTGCCAGCAGCAAAAATAGGGGGCATCTTCTTCCTTCACCCCTCCACTTT.

The chain is built from TRBV6-5 and TRBJ1-2; the D gene is possibly TRBD1 (5 bases). Trimming shortened V by 2 bases and J by 7 bases, and 11 bases separated the two germline ends. Germline V gene lookup returns CDR1 MNHEY and CDR2 SVGAGI. The CDR3 has 13 amino acids. The CDR3 region is CASSYDFGGGYTF. CDR3 in DNA: TGTGCCAGCAGTTACGACTTTGGGGGTGGCTACACCTTC.

The chain has TRBV7-8 and TRBJ2-2; no reliable D call. The CDR3 sequence is 13 residues long. The germline CDR1 and CDR2 sequences are SGHVS and FQNEAQ. V dropped 3 bases and J dropped 6 bases, with 8 bases sitting between them. DNA for the CDR3: TGTGCCAGCAGCTTTCGCGCTTCCGGGGAGCTGTTTTTT. Translation: CASSFRASGELFF.

The chain is built from TRBV19 and TRBJ2-7, with 7 bases fitting TRBD1. The J segment lost 4 bases and the V segment lost 4 bases, leaving 7 bases of the junction unmatched. Germline-derived CDR1 and CDR2 are LNHDA and SQIVND (reference sequence). The CDR3 extends over 14 amino acids. CDR3 sequence reads: CASSKGRGTYEQYF. The DNA of the CDR3 is TGTGCCAGTAGTAAAGGCAGGGGGACATACGAGCAGTACTTC. The full variable domain, with the rest looked up from reference TRBV19 and TRBJ2-7, is DGGITQSPKYLFRKEGQNVTLSCEQNLNHDAMYWYRQDPGQGLRLIYYSQIVNDFQKGDIAEGYSVSREKKESFPLTVTSAQKNPTAFYLCASSKGRGTYEQYFGPGTRLTVT.

The gene calls are TRBV19 and TRBJ1-4; 8 positions agree with TRBD1. This CDR3 is built from 13 residues. J gave up 7 bases and V 7 bases, and 5 bases lay outside the gene matches. Germline loops: CDR1 LNHDA, CDR2 SQIVND (reference sequence). The CDR3 DNA sequence: TGTGCCAGTAAGAACAGGGGGTTTGAAAAACTGTTTTTT. This gives the protein CASKNRGFEKLFF.

The gene calls are TRBV11-3 and TRBJ2-3, with D hard to call. The CDR3 is 20 residues long. Germline V gene data show CDR1 as SGHNT and CDR2 as YENEEA. V gave up 4 bases and J gave up 6 bases, with 32 bases separating them. The CDR3 here is CASSYPDISSGVPSLDTQYF. CDR3 sequence (DNA): TGTGCCAGCAGCTACCCAGACATAAGCTCAGGCGTTCCTTCCTTGGATACGCAGTATTTT.

This CDR3 reads CASSTRSVTEAFF. Written as DNA, the CDR3 is TGTGCCAGCAGCACCCGGAGTGTCACTGAAGCTTTCTTT. The chain has TRBV11-2 and TRBJ1-1, with D hard to call. V lost 5 bases and J lost 4, with 11 bases in between. The CDR3 is 13 amino acids. Germline V gives CDR1 SGHAT, CDR2 FQNNGV. Based on the CDR3 plus reference TRBV11-2 and TRBJ1-1, the full variable domain is EAGVAQSPRYKIIEKRQSVAFWCNPISGHATLYWYQQILGQGPKLLIQFQNNGVVDDSQLPKDRFSAERLKGVDSTLKIQPAKLEDSAVYLCASSTRSVTEAFFGQGTRLTVV.